This T cell receptor (beta chain) originates from a study of shared clonotypes between healthy human individuals. The protocol was immunoSEQ multiplex PCR, while the TCRdb copy is restricted to in-frame clones and leaves out a portion. The sample has hundreds of thousands of clones; about 97% are singletons. This CDR3 comprises 14 residues. Germline values: CDR1 SGHRS, CDR2 YFSETQ. V trimming: 6 bases; J trimming: 6 bases; junction bases outside the gene matches: 11. V gene TRBV5-1 combines with J gene TRBJ2-7; TRBD1 aligns across 8 bases. The clonotype was recovered from a woman aged 25 to 45 in good health. The sequencing sample was made of naive CD4+ T cells sorted from blood. Subset of the sample: CD45RA+ positively selected. The CDR3 here is CASNRQGISSEQYF. In DNA, the CDR3 is TGCGCCAGCAACAGACAGGGGATTTCCAGCGAGCAGTACTTC. Based on the CDR3 plus reference TRBV5-1 and TRBJ2-7, the full variable domain is KAGVTQTPRYLIKTRGQQVTLSCSPISGHRSVSWYQQTPGQGLQFLFEYFSETQRNKGNFPGRFSGRQFSNSRSEMNVSTLELGDSALYLCASNRQGISSEQYFGPGTRLTVT.